What follows are 30 T cell receptor beta chains derived from one specimen sequenced in a study of blood T cell repertoires in COVID-19. TCRdb's table, derived via immunoSEQ multiplex PCR, lists solely in-frame clones and lacks some. Of 95,000 to 150,000 clones listed, around 81% were seen once; the top ten hold 2% to 2.5%. The sample was peripheral blood. The receptors come from a man aged 70 or older with acute or convalescent COVID-19.

This clone was seen once. This chain uses TRBV7-2 with TRBJ2-2; TRBD1 matches 9 bases. V gave up 5 bases and J gave up 5 bases; unmatched junction bases: 6. The CDR3 totals 15 residues. Germline CDR1 SGHTA, CDR2 FQGNSA. The CDR3 DNA is TGTGCCAGCAGCCTGGGACAGGGTAGGACCGGGGAGCTGTTTTTT. It yields the protein CASSLGQGRTGELFF.

This clone was counted a few times. V and J are TRBV4-3 and TRBJ1-6; TRBD1 agrees at 7 bases. Trimming at V came to 3 bases and at J to 7 bases, leaving 6 bases not matched to a gene. CDR3 length: 15 amino acids. CDR1 is LGHNA and CDR2 is YSLEER in the germline V gene. CDR3 coding DNA: TGCGCCAGCAGCCACGACAGGGCGGGGAATTCACCCCTCCACTTT. Its translation: CASSHDRAGNSPLHF.

In this sample, this clone turned up many times. J is TRBJ2-2 and V is TRBV29-1; TRBD1 matches 10 bases. The germline V gene encodes CDR1 SQVTM and CDR2 ANQGSEA. Germline trimming cut 3 bases from V and 5 bases from J; bases unmatched to any gene: 3. The CDR3 has 14 residues. The CDR3 region has the DNA TGCAGCGTTGAGAGGGACAGGGGAACCGGGGAGCTGTTTTTT. This codes for CSVERDRGTGELFF.

This clone came up a few times. The chain carries TRBV10-3 and TRBJ2-2; TRBD1 aligns across 7 bases. There are 15 residues in the CDR3. J was trimmed by 6 bases and V by 3 bases; bases with no gene match: 7. The V gene's germline CDR1 is ENHRY and CDR2 SYGVKD. CDR3 in DNA: TGTGCCATCAGTGACGAGACAGGGTATTCCGGGGAGCTGTTTTTT. It yields the protein CAISDETGYSGELFF.

This clone was seen only once. CDR3 sequence: CASSGQGGETQYF. The CDR3 coding sequence is TGTGCCAGCAGTGGACAGGGGGGGGAGACCCAGTACTTC. This chain uses TRBV6-4 with TRBJ2-5, with 9 nucleotides matching TRBD1. The CDR3 covers 13 residues. In germline, CDR1 is MRHNA, CDR2 SNTAGT. The V and J ends lost 4 bases and 5 bases, in that order; junction bases with no gene match: 2.

The V and J genes are TRBV5-4 and TRBJ2-7; 9 nucleotides align to TRBD2. Germline values: CDR1 SGHNT, CDR2 YYREEE (reference sequence). This CDR3 region has 16 residues. Trimming at V came to 0 bases and at J to 6 bases, leaving 10 bases not matched to a gene. CDR3 nucleotide sequence: TGTGCCAGCAGCTTGGAAGGGGCGGGAGGGACAGTCGAGCAGTACTTC. Its protein is CASSLEGAGGTVEQYF.

CDR3 protein: CASSPRGFHEQFF. The CDR3 DNA follows: TGTGCCAGCAGCCCCAGGGGTTTCCATGAGCAGTTCTTC. V and J are TRBV7-2 and TRBJ2-1; weak D call: TRBD1 (6 bases). Trimming pared 5 bases from V and 8 bases from J, leaving 13 bases between. The CDR3 sequence is 13 residues long. CDR1 is SGHTA, CDR2 FQGNSA, per germline.

The genes are TRBV6-6 and TRBJ2-3, with TRBD1 matching 10 bases. The germline V gene encodes CDR1 MNHNY and CDR2 SVGAGI (reference sequence). The CDR3 is 17 amino acids. With 5 bases clipped from V and 6 bases from J, the junction kept 14 bases outside the gene matches. The CDR3 nucleotides read TGTGCCAGCAGTCCGGGACAGGGGACCACGGCCGTTGATACGCAGTATTTT. Its protein product is CASSPGQGTTAVDTQYF.

This clone was seen only once. This CDR3 is CASSSHVGGQGTEAFF. CDR3 nucleotide sequence: TGCGCCAGCAGCTCACACGTGGGAGGACAGGGCACTGAAGCTTTCTTT. The chain recombines TRBV5-1 with TRBJ1-1; 8 bases align to TRBD1. V dropped 3 bases and J dropped 4; count of bases not matched to a gene: 11. Germline CDR1 SGHRS, CDR2 YFSETQ. The CDR3 spans 16 residues.

The V gene is TRBV25-1, the J gene TRBJ1-1; no firm D call. There are 15 residues in the CDR3. The V and J ends lost 3 bases and 1 base respectively, with 12 bases between them. CDR1 MGHDK and CDR2 SYGVNS come from the germline V gene. This CDR3 reads CASSDLRGGNTEAFF. The CDR3 nucleotides are TGTGCCAGCAGTGACCTTAGAGGTGGGAACACTGAAGCTTTCTTT.

The chain combines TRBV7-2 with TRBJ2-2; TRBD2 aligns across 9 bases. With 1 base clipped from V and 4 bases from J, the junction kept 1 base outside the gene matches. Germline V gene lookup returns CDR1 SGHTA and CDR2 FQGNSA. The CDR3 has 15 amino acids. The CDR3 loop is CASSLVRGGTGELFF. CDR3 coding DNA: TGTGCCAGCAGCTTAGTGCGGGGGGGCACCGGGGAGCTGTTTTTT.

This clone was seen once. V is TRBV6-5 and J is TRBJ1-5; possibly TRBD1 for D (6 bases). V lost 6 bases and J 11 bases, leaving 20 bases between the germline ends. The CDR3 consists of 14 residues. Germline V gene sequence: CDR1 MNHEY, CDR2 SVGAGI. The CDR3 here is CASSEPRGGMTQHF. The DNA of the CDR3 is TGTGCCAGCAGCGAGCCCCGTGGGGGCATGACCCAGCATTTT.

V usage is TRBV4-2 and J usage is TRBJ1-3, with D perhaps matching TRBD1 (6 bases). Germline V CDR1 and CDR2: LGHNA, YNFKEQ. The V end lost 0 bases, the J end lost 4 bases, and 13 bases lay between the germline ends. This CDR3 contains 16 residues. CDR3 residues: CASSQDGQGIGNTIYF. The CDR3 DNA is TGTGCCAGCAGCCAAGATGGGCAGGGGATCGGAAACACCATATATTTT.

The chain links TRBV2 to TRBJ1-5; TRBD1 matches 8 bases. The germline V gene has CDR1 SNHLY and CDR2 FYNNEI. The V and J ends lost 6 bases and 3 bases, in that order; junction bases with no gene match: 1. The CDR3 has 13 residues. The CDR3 reads CASRGQVNQPQHF. CDR3 sequence (DNA): TGTGCCAGCAGGGGACAGGTCAATCAGCCCCAGCATTTT.

The rearrangement links TRBV24-1 to TRBJ2-7; 14 nucleotides line up with TRBD2. The CDR3 is 15 amino acids. The germline CDR1 and CDR2 sequences are KGHDR and SFDVKD. Trimming cost V 4 bases and J 5 bases; bases outside gene matches: 3. The DNA of the CDR3 is TGTGCCACCAGTGAGGGGACTAGCGGGGGTAACGAGCAGTACTTC. Amino acids: CATSEGTSGGNEQYF.

The DNA for the CDR3 is TGTGCCAGTAGTTGGGATAAGGGGGCGCTCAACGAGCAGTACTTC. This encodes CASSWDKGALNEQYF. The chain carries TRBV19 and TRBJ2-7; 7 bases align to TRBD1. The CDR3 runs 15 residues. Trimming removed 5 bases from V and 5 bases from J; junction bases left unmatched: 12. CDR1 and CDR2 from the germline V gene are LNHDA and SQIVND (reference sequence).

This rearrangement joins TRBV5-1 to TRBJ1-1; D unresolved. The CDR3 has 15 residues. In germline, CDR1 is SGHRS, CDR2 YFSETQ. Trimming removed 0 bases from V and 1 base from J, with 10 bases in between. CDR3 in amino acids: CASSLGASTNTEAFF. The CDR3 bases are TGCGCCAGCAGCTTGGGAGCGTCTACGAACACTGAAGCTTTCTTT. The full variable domain, with the rest looked up from reference TRBV5-1 and TRBJ1-1, is KAGVTQTPRYLIKTRGQQVTLSCSPISGHRSVSWYQQTPGQGLQFLFEYFSETQRNKGNFPGRFSGRQFSNSRSEMNVSTLELGDSALYLCASSLGASTNTEAFFGQGTRLTVV.

J is TRBJ2-7 and V is TRBV7-2; 8 bases are a match to TRBD1. Trimming took 5 bases from V and 7 from J; bases not matched to a gene: 7. There are 13 residues in the CDR3. The V gene's germline CDR1 is SGHTA and CDR2 FQGNSA. CDR3 bases: TGTGCCAGCAGCACGTATGACAGGGGAGAGCAGTACTTC. Its protein is CASSTYDRGEQYF.

The chain has TRBV6-2 or TRBV6-3 and TRBJ2-5, with TRBD2 as a possible D gene (6 bases). V dropped 2 bases and J dropped 5 bases, with 9 bases sitting between them. The length of the CDR3 is 13 residues. CDR1 is MNHEY, CDR2 SVGEGT, per germline. The CDR3 region is CASSYRAGETQYF. CDR3 sequence (DNA): TGTGCCAGCAGTTACCGGGCGGGGGAGACCCAGTACTTC.

V and J are TRBV3-1 (or the pseudogene TRBV3-2) and TRBJ1-1, with D possibly TRBD1 on 6 matching bases. The ends were cut back, 4 bases at V and 11 bases at J, with 14 bases in the middle. This CDR3 region has 12 residues. Germline V gene lookup returns CDR1 LGHDT and CDR2 YNNKEL (reference sequence). The CDR3 sequence: CASSLGQLEAFF. The DNA for the CDR3 is TGTGCCAGCAGCCTCGGACAGCTTGAGGCTTTCTTT.

The CDR3 region is CASSLGQIRAFF. The CDR3 region has the DNA TGTGCCAGCAGCTTAGGGCAGATTCGAGCTTTCTTT. The gene calls are TRBV11-2 and TRBJ1-1; D remains ambiguous. Germline loops: CDR1 SGHAT, CDR2 FQNNGV. The CDR3 sequence is 12 residues long. Trimming left V 1 base short and J 10 bases short, with 10 bases between.

This chain connects TRBV4-1 to TRBJ1-1; D call uncertain. Germline CDR1 and CDR2: MGHRA and YSYEKL. This CDR3 spans 16 amino acids. Trimming removed 1 base from V and 3 bases from J, with 15 bases in between. The CDR3 DNA reads as TGCGCCAGCAGCCAAGGTCGCGACGGAGTGCACACTGAAGCTTTCTTT. Translation: CASSQGRDGVHTEAFF.

The gene calls are TRBV15 and TRBJ1-6, with TRBD1 identical over 10 bases. Germline trimming cut 0 bases from V and 7 bases from J; bases unmatched to any gene: 3. In germline, CDR1 is LNHNV, CDR2 YYDKDF (reference sequence). The CDR3 has 16 residues. The CDR3, as DNA: TGTGCCACCAGCAGAGACCCGGACAGGGGGAATTCACCCCTCCACTTT. Amino acid sequence: CATSRDPDRGNSPLHF.

This rearrangement joins TRBV6-2 or TRBV6-3 to TRBJ2-7, with 12 nucleotides matching TRBD2. CDR1 and CDR2 (germline): MNHEY, SVGEGT. This CDR3 has 17 residues. Trimming took 5 bases from V and 0 from J; bases not matched to a gene: 8. Here the CDR3 reads CASSKTSGGPTSYEQYF. CDR3 coding DNA: TGTGCCAGCAGTAAGACTAGCGGGGGTCCGACCTCCTACGAGCAGTACTTC.

This chain connects TRBV4-3 to TRBJ1-1, with D possibly being TRBD1 (5 bases). The germline gives CDR1 LGHNA, CDR2 YSLEER. The CDR3 has 17 amino acids. Trimming cost V 4 bases and J 0 bases, with 18 bases left between them. For the CDR3, the DNA is TGCGCCAGCAGCCTCCATCATACAGGAGCCATGAACACTGAAGCTTTCTTT. It codes for CASSLHHTGAMNTEAFF.

This chain links TRBV6-1 with TRBJ2-7, with 11 bases aligning to TRBD2. The CDR3 consists of 16 residues. V was pared by 1 base and J by 2 bases, with 4 bases of the junction left unmatched. The germline CDR1 and CDR2 sequences are MNHNS and SASEGT. As DNA, the CDR3 is TGTGCCAGCAGTGAAGTGGGACTAGCGGTTACCTACGAGCAGTACTTC. Translation gives CASSEVGLAVTYEQYF.

In DNA form, the CDR3 reads TGTGCCAGCATAAAAGGGGCAGCAATTTATGGCTACACCTTC. Amino acid sequence: CASIKGAAIYGYTF. The chain uses TRBV2 and TRBJ1-2, with a possible D match to TRBD1 (5 bases). The V gene lost 7 bases and the J gene lost 5 bases, with 17 bases spanning the gap. Germline CDR1 is SNHLY and CDR2 is FYNNEI. The CDR3 spans 14 residues.

This clone was observed a few times. V gene TRBV7-9 combines with J gene TRBJ2-4, with 7 positions matching TRBD1. This CDR3 has 16 residues. Germline V gene data show CDR1 as SEHNR and CDR2 as FQNEAQ (reference sequence). The V and J ends lost 2 bases and 7 bases, in that order; junction bases with no gene match: 11. CDR3 sequence reads: CASSLLSTGSLNIQYF. DNA of the CDR3: TGTGCCAGCAGCTTACTGTCGACAGGGAGTTTGAACATTCAGTACTTC.

This clone was detected only once. This sequence joins TRBV5-1 and TRBJ1-2; D call uncertain. CDR3 length: 16 amino acids. Germline lookup yields CDR1 SGHRS and CDR2 YFSETQ. V lost 1 base and J lost 0, with 13 bases in between. The CDR3 nucleotides are TGCGCCAGCAGCTTGTCGGGAATAAATTCTAACTATGGCTACACCTTC. Its protein product is CASSLSGINSNYGYTF. Using reference TRBV5-1 and TRBJ1-2 for the parts outside the CDR3, the full variable domain is KAGVTQTPRYLIKTRGQQVTLSCSPISGHRSVSWYQQTPGQGLQFLFEYFSETQRNKGNFPGRFSGRQFSNSRSEMNVSTLELGDSALYLCASSLSGINSNYGYTFGSGTRLTVV.

This clone came up a few times. The chain joins TRBV12-5 to TRBJ1-2, with D perhaps matching TRBD1 (5 bases). V was pared by 7 bases and J by 2 bases, with 14 bases between. This CDR3 region has 14 residues. CDR1 is LGHNT and CDR2 is FRNRAP in the germline V gene. CDR3 in DNA: TGTGCTAGTGCCTTCGCTAGGGGCAACTATGGCTACACCTTC. It codes for CASAFARGNYGYTF. The full variable domain, in which reference TRBV12-5 and TRBJ1-2 provide the parts outside the CDR3, is DARVTQTPRHKVTEMGQEVTMRCQPILGHNTVFWYRQTMMQGLELLAYFRNRAPLDDSGMPKDRFSAEMPDATLATLKIQPSEPRDSAVYFCASAFARGNYGYTFGSGTRLTVV.